This T cell receptor beta chain was found in a study of cytomegalovirus exposure and HLA in healthy donors. Study overall: Sequencing of about 200 million T cells in an earlier analysis found around 120 million unique TCR beta sequences.

General study points: HLA-A and HLA-B allele assignments for most subjects were reportedly predicted accurately using TCR beta sequences.

Comments on this clone: Its antigen is as yet unknown.

Primers included in the PCR were 60 Vbeta and 13 Jbeta primers. Sequencing used immunoSEQ multiplex PCR; TCRdb keeps in-frame clones, though not all of them. The sample records around 130,000 clones, approximately 85% being singletons. In germline, CDR1 is SEHNR, CDR2 FQNEAQ (reference sequence). The CDR3 totals 15 residues. V was cut by 5 bases and J by 3 bases, with 16 bases left in between. Sequencing was carried out using PBMCs. V gene TRBV7-9 combines with J gene TRBJ1-1; D may be TRBD1 (6 bases). This receptor was identified in a boy aged 10-17 years in good health and CMV-seronegative. The CDR3 spells CASSQDTGIDTEAFF. In DNA, the CDR3 is TGTGCCAGCAGCCAAGATACAGGGATTGACACTGAAGCTTTCTTT.